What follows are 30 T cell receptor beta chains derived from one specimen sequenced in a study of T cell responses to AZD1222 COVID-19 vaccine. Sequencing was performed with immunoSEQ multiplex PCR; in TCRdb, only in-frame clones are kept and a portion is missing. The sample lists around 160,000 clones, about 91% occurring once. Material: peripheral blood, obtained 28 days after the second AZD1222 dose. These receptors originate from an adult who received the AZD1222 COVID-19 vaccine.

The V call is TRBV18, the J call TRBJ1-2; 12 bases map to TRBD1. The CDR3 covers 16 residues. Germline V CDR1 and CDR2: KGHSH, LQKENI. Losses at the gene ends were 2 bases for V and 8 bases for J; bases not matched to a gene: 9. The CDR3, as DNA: TGTGCCAGCTCACCAGGAGGGACAGGGGGCGCGCGGGGCTACACCTTC. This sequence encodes CASSPGGTGGARGYTF.

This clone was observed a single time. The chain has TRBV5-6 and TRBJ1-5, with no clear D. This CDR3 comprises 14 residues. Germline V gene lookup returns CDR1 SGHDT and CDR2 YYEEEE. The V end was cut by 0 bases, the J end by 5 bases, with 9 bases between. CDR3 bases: TGTGCCAGCAGCTTGGCGGGGAACTATCAGCCCCAGCATTTT. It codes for CASSLAGNYQPQHF.

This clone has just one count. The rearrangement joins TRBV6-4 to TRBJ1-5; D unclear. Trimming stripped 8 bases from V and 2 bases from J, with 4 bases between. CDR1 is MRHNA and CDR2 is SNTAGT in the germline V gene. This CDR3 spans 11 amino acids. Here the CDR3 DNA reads TGTGCCAGCGGGGGCAATCAGCCCCAGCATTTT. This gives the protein CASGGNQPQHF.

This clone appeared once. CDR3 in amino acids: CATEEGSSSGYTF. Written as DNA, the CDR3 is TGTGCCACGGAGGAGGGCAGTTCCAGCGGCTACACCTTC. This chain links TRBV24-1 with TRBJ1-2; D call uncertain. Germline CDR1 KGHDR, CDR2 SFDVKD. The V gene lost 10 bases and the J gene lost 8 bases, with 19 bases spanning the gap. The CDR3 is 13 residues long.

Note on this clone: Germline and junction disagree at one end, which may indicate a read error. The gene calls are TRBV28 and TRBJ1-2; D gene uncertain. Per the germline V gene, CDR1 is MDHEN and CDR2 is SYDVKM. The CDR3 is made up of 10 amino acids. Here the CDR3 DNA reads TGTGCCAGCAGTAACCATGGCTACACCTTC. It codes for CASSNHGYTF.

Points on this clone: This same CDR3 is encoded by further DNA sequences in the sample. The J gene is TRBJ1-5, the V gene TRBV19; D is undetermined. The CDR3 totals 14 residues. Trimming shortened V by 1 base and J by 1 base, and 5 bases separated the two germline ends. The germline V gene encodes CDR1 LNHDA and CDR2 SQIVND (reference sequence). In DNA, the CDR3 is TGTGCCAGTAGTATAGGGGCCAGCAATCAGCCCCAGCATTTT. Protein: CASSIGASNQPQHF.

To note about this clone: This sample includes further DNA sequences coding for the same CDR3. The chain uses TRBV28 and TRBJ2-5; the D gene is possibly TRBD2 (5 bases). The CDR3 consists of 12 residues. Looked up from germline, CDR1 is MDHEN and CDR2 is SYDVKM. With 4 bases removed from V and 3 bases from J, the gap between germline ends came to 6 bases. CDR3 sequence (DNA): TGTGCCAGCAGTTCGGGAAAAGAGACCCAGTACTTC. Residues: CASSSGKETQYF.

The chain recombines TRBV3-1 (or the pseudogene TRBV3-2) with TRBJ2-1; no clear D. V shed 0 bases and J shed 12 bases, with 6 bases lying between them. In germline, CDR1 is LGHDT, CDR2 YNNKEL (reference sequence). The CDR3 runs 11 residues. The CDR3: CASSQEKGQFF. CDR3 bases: TGTGCCAGCAGCCAAGAAAAGGGGCAGTTCTTC.

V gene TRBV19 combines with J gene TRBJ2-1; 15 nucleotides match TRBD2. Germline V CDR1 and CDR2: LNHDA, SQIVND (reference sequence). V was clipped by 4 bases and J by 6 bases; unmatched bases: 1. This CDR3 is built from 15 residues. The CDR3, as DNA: TGTGCCAGTAGTAAGGGACTAGCGGGAGGCAATGAGCAGTTCTTC. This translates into CASSKGLAGGNEQFF.

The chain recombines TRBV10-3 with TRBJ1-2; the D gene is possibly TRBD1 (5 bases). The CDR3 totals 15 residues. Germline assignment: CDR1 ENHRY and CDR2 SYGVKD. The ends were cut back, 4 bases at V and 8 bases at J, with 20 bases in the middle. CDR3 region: CAISGWIPGKGGYTF. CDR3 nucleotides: TGTGCCATCAGTGGATGGATCCCGGGGAAGGGGGGCTACACCTTC.

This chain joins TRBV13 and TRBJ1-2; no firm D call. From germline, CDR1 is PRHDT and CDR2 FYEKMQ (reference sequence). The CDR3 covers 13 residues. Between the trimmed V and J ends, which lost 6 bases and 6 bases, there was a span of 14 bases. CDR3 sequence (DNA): TGTGCCAGCAGGGCGAGTCTCCTGAATGGCTACACCTTC. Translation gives CASRASLLNGYTF.

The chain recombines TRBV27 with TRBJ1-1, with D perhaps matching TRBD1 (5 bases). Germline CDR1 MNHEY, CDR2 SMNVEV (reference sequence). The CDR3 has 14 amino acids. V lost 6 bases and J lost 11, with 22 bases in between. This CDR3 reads CASSYGTGLPWAFF. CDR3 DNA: TGTGCCAGCAGCTATGGGACGGGCCTTCCGTGGGCTTTCTTT.

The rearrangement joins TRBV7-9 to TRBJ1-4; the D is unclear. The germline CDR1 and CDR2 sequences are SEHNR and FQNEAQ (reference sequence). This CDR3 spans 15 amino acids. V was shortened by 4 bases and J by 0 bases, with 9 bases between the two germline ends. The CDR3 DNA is TGTGCCAGCAGCTCGAGGATAGCAACTAATGAAAAACTGTTTTTT. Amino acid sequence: CASSSRIATNEKLFF.

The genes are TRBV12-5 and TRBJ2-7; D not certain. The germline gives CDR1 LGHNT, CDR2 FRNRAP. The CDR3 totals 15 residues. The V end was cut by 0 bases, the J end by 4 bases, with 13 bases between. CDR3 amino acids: CASGLVLPGAYEQYF. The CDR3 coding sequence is TGTGCTAGTGGTTTGGTACTTCCAGGCGCTTACGAGCAGTACTTC. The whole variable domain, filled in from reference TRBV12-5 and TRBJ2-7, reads DARVTQTPRHKVTEMGQEVTMRCQPILGHNTVFWYRQTMMQGLELLAYFRNRAPLDDSGMPKDRFSAEMPDATLATLKIQPSEPRDSAVYFCASGLVLPGAYEQYFGPGTRLTVT.

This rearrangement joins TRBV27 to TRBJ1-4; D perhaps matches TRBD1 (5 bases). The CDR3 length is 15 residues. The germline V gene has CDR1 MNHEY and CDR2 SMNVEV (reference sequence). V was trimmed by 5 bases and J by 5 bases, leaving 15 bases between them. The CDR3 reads CASSRPGTPNEKLFF. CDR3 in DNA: TGTGCCAGCAGTCGGCCCGGGACTCCAAATGAAAAACTGTTTTTT.

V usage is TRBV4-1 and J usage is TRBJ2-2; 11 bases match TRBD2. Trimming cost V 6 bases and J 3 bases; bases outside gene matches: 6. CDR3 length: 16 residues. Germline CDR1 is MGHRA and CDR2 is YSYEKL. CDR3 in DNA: TGCGCCAGCAGACTTATTAGCGGGGGGGACACCGGGGAGCTGTTTTTT. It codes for CASRLISGGDTGELFF.

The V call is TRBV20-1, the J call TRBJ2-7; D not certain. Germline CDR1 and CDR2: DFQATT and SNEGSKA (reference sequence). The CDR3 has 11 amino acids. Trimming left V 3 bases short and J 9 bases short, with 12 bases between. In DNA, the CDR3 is TGCAGTGCTAGGTCTGGGGTCGGGCAGTACTTC. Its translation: CSARSGVGQYF.

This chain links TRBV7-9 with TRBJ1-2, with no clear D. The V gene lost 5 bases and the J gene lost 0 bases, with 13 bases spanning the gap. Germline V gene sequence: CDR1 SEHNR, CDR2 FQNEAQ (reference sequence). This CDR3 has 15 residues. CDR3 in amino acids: CASSHGPITNYGYTF. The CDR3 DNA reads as TGTGCCAGCAGCCACGGACCGATCACTAACTATGGCTACACCTTC.

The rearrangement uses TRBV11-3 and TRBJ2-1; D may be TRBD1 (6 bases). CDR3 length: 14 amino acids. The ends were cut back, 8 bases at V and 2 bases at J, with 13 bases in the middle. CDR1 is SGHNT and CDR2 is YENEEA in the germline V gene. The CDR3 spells CASAPGDAYNEQFF. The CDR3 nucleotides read TGTGCCAGCGCTCCAGGGGACGCCTACAATGAGCAGTTCTTC. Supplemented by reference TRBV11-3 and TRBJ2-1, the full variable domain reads EAGVVQSPRYKIIEKKQPVAFWCNPISGHNTLYWYLQNLGQGPELLIRYENEEAVDDSQLPKDRFSAERLKGVDSTLKIQPAELGDSAVYLCASAPGDAYNEQFFGPGTRLTVL.

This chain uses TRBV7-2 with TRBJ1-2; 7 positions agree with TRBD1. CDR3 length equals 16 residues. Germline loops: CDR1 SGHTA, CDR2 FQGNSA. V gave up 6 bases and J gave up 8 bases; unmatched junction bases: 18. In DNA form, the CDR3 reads TGTGCCAGCAGTGATCAGGTGACAGGGCCCACTCGGGGCTACACCTTC. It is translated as CASSDQVTGPTRGYTF.

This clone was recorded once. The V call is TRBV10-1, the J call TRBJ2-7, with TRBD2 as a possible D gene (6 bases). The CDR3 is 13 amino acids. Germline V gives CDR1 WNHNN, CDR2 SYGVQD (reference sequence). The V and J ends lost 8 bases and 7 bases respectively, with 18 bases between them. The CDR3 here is CASSPGVRGEQYF. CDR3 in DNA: TGCGCCAGCTCCCCGGGGGTCCGCGGGGAGCAGTACTTC.

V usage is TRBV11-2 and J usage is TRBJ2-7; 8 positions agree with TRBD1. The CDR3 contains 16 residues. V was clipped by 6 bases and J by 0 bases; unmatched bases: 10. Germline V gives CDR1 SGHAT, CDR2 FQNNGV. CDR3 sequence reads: CASSSYLGQASYEQYF. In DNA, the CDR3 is TGTGCCAGCAGTTCTTACCTGGGACAGGCCTCCTACGAGCAGTACTTC. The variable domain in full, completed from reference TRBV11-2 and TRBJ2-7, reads EAGVAQSPRYKIIEKRQSVAFWCNPISGHATLYWYQQILGQGPKLLIQFQNNGVVDDSQLPKDRFSAERLKGVDSTLKIQPAKLEDSAVYLCASSSYLGQASYEQYFGPGTRLTVT.

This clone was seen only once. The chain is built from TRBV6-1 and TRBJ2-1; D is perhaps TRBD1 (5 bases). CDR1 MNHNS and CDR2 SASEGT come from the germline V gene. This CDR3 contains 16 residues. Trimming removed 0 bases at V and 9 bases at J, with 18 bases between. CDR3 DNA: TGTGCCAGCAGTGAAGCGGCTCGGCAGGGCATTGGTGAGCAGTTCTTC. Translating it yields CASSEAARQGIGEQFF.

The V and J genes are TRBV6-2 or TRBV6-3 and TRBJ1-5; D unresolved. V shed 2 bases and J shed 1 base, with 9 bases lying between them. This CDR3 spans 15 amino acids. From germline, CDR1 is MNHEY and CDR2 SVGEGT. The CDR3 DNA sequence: TGTGCCAGCAGTTACACCCAACCCAGCAATCAGCCCCAGCATTTT. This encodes CASSYTQPSNQPQHF.

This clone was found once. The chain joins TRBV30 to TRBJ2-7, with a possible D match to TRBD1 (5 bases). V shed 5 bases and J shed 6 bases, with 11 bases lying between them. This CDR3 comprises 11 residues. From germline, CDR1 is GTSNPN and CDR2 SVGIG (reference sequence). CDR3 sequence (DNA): TGTGCCTGGGGGGCCGGGTCCGAGCAGTACTTC. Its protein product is CAWGAGSEQYF.

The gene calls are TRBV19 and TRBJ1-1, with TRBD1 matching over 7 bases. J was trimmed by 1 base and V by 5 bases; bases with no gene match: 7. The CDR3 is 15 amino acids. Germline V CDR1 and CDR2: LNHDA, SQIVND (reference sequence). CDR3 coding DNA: TGTGCCAGTAGTCCTTGGGACAGCCCGAACACTGAAGCTTTCTTT. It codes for CASSPWDSPNTEAFF.

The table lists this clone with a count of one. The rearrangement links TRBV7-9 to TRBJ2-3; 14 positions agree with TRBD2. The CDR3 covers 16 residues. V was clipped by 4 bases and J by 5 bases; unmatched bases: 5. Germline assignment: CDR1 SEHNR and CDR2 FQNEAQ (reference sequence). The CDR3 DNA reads TGTGCCAGCAGCTGGTCCGGGACTAGCGGGAGAGATACGCAGTATTTT. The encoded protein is CASSWSGTSGRDTQYF. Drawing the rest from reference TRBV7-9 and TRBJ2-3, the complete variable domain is DTGVSQNPRHKITKRGQNVTFRCDPISEHNRLYWYRQTLGQGPEFLTYFQNEAQLEKSRLLSDRFSAERPKGSFSTLEIQRTEQGDSAMYLCASSWSGTSGRDTQYFGPGTRLTVL.

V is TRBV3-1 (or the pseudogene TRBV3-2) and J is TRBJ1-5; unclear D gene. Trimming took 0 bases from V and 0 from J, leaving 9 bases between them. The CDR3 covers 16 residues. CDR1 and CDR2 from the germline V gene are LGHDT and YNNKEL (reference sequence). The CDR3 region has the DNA TGTGCCAGCAGCCAAGATCCGGGCAATAGCAATCAGCCCCAGCATTTT. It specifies CASSQDPGNSNQPQHF.

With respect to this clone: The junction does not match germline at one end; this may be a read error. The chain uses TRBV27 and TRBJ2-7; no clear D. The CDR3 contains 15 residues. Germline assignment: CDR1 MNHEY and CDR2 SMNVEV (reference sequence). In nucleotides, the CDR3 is TGTGCCAGCCGTTTGCTACGGGCGGAATCCTACGAGCAGTACTTC. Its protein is CASRLLRAESYEQYF.

The CDR3 is CASSLFSGYNEQFF. The DNA of the CDR3 is TGTGCCAGCAGTTTGTTTAGCGGGTACAATGAGCAGTTCTTC. V and J are TRBV28 and TRBJ2-1; 7 bases are a match to TRBD2. CDR3 length: 14 amino acids. CDR1 and CDR2 (germline): MDHEN, SYDVKM. Unmatched junction bases numbered 3, after V lost 3 bases and J lost 4 bases. Full variable domain (rest looked up from reference TRBV28 and TRBJ2-1): DVKVTQSSRYLVKRTGEKVFLECVQDMDHENMFWYRQDPGLGLRLIYFSYDVKMKEKGDIPEGYSVSREKKERFSLILESASTNQTSMYLCASSLFSGYNEQFFGPGTRLTVL.